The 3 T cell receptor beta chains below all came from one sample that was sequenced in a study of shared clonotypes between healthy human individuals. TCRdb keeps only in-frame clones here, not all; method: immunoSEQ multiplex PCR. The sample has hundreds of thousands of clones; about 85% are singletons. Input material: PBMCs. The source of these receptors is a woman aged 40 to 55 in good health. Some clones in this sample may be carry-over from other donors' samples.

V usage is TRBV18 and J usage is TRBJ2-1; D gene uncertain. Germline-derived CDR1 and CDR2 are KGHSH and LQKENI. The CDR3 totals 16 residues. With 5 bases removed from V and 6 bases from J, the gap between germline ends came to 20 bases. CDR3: CASSIASGPRSNEQFF. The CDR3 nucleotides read TGTGCCAGCTCAATCGCCTCTGGGCCGCGTAGCAATGAGCAGTTCTTC.

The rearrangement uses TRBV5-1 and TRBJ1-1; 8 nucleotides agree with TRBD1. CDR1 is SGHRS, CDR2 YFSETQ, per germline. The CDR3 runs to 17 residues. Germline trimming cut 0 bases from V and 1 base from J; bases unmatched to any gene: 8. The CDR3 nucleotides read TGCGCCAGCAGCTTGGATGGGACAGGTCGGGGGAACACTGAAGCTTTCTTT. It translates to CASSLDGTGRGNTEAFF.

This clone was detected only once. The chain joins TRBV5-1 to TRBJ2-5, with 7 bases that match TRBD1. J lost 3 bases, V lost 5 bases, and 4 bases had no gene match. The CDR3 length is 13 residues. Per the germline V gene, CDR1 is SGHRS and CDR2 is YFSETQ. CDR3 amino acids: CASSRGTEETQYF. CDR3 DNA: TGCGCCAGCAGTAGGGGGACAGAAGAGACCCAGTACTTC.